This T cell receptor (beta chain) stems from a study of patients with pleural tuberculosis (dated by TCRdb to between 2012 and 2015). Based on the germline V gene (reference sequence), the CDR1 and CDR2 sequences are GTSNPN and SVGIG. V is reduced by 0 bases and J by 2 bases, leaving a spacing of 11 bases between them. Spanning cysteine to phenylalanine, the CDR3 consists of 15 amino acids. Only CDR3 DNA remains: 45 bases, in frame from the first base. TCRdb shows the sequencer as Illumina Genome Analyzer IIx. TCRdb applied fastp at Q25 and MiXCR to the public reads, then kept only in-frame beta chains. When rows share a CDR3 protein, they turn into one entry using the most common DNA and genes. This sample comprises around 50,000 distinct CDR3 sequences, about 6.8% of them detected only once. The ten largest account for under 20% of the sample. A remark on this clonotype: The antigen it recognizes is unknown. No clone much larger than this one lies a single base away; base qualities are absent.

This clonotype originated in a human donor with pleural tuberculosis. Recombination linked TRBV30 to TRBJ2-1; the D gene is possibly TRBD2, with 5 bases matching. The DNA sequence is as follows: TGTGCCTGGAGTGTCCCCCACGGGACCTACAATGAGCAGTTCTTC. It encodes CAWSVPHGTYNEQFF.